The 8 T cell receptor beta chains presented below share a single source sample, sequenced in a study of cytomegalovirus exposure and HLA in healthy donors. 13 Jbeta primers and 60 Vbeta primers were used for the PCR. The method was immunoSEQ multiplex PCR; TCRdb's version includes in-frame clones alone and lacks a portion of them. The profile shows about 110,000 clones, approximately 82% of them singletons. Sequenced sample: PBMCs. The receptors here all came from a man between 40 and 49 years old in good health and CMV-seropositive.

This clone has only a few counts. Other DNA sequences in this specimen translate into the identical CDR3. V is TRBV9 and J is TRBJ2-1, with TRBD2 matching 9 bases. V shed 0 bases and J 2 bases; nucleotides not matched to a gene: 0. This CDR3 is 15 amino acids long. CDR1 and CDR2 (germline): SGDLS, YYNGEE. CDR3 nucleotide sequence: TGTGCCAGCAGCGTAGGCGGGGGGGCCTACAATGAGCAGTTCTTC. Amino acid sequence: CASSVGGGAYNEQFF.

This clone turned up a few times. This chain connects TRBV6-5 to TRBJ1-4, with 9 bases aligning to TRBD1. The germline V gene has CDR1 MNHEY and CDR2 SVGAGI. The CDR3 spans 14 residues. The V segment lost 0 bases and the J segment 10 bases; nucleotides outside the gene matches: 3. The CDR3 is CASSYSAGQGKLFF. In DNA, the CDR3 is TGTGCCAGCAGTTACTCAGCGGGACAGGGAAAACTGTTTTTT.

The chain carries TRBV4-2 and TRBJ1-2, with D maybe TRBD1 (5 bases). This CDR3 spans 14 amino acids. The V end was cut by 3 bases, the J end by 8 bases, with 16 bases between. Germline V gene data show CDR1 as LGHNA and CDR2 as YNFKEQ. CDR3: CASSQETGRGGYTF. The CDR3 coding sequence is TGTGCCAGCAGCCAGGAGACTGGTCGGGGGGGCTACACCTTC.

This clone was seen once. J is TRBJ1-5 and V is TRBV6-1, with a weak D call TRBD1 (6 bases). The CDR3 length is 17 residues. Germline V gives CDR1 MNHNS, CDR2 SASEGT. The V end lost 4 bases, the J end lost 2 bases, and 18 bases lay between the germline ends. The DNA for the CDR3 is TGTGCCAGCAGTGCCTTTAGGACAGCCTCGGGCAATCAGCCCCAGCATTTT. Encoded protein: CASSAFRTASGNQPQHF.

This chain links TRBV14 with TRBJ2-7; possibly TRBD1 for D (6 bases). CDR1 is SGHDN and CDR2 is FVKESK in the germline V gene. V dropped 4 bases and J dropped 2 bases, with 12 bases sitting between them. This CDR3 is built from 14 residues. The CDR3: CASSRQDSPYEQYF. CDR3 coding DNA: TGTGCCAGCAGCCGACAGGACAGCCCCTACGAGCAGTACTTC. Filled out from reference TRBV14 and TRBJ2-7, the complete variable domain reads EAGVTQFPSHSVIEKGQTVTLRCDPISGHDNLYWYRRVMGKEIKFLLHFVKESKQDESGMPNNRFLAERTGGTYSTLKVQPAELEDSGVYFCASSRQDSPYEQYFGPGTRLTVT.

The rearrangement links TRBV28 to TRBJ2-1, with D tentatively TRBD2 (6 bases). Trimming cost V 3 bases and J 3 bases, with 12 bases left between them. The CDR3 contains 15 residues. In germline, CDR1 is MDHEN, CDR2 SYDVKM. CDR3 region: CASSFGGAGYNEQFF. CDR3 in DNA: TGTGCCAGCAGTTTCGGGGGAGCTGGCTACAATGAGCAGTTCTTC.

The CDR3 coding sequence is TGTGCCAGCAGCCCCCAAGGGGGAGCTAACTATGGCTACACCTTC. The encoded protein is CASSPQGGANYGYTF. V and J are TRBV11-3 and TRBJ1-2; a weak D match, TRBD1 (6 bases). Germline V CDR1 and CDR2: SGHNT, YENEEA. This CDR3 has 15 amino acids. Trimming cost V 5 bases and J 0 bases, with 13 bases left between them.

This CDR3 reads CASSFQGAHEQYF. The CDR3 DNA sequence: TGTGCCAGCAGTTTCCAGGGGGCCCACGAGCAGTACTTC. The chain carries TRBV27 and TRBJ2-7; 8 nucleotides match TRBD1. The CDR3 is 13 amino acids. Germline CDR1 is MNHEY and CDR2 is SMNVEV (reference sequence). V shed 3 bases and J 5 bases; nucleotides not matched to a gene: 3.